This T cell receptor beta chain was identified in a study of CD8 T cells in Susac syndrome. Negative isolation was used for CD8+ and CD4+ T cells and FACS enrichment for TEMRA cells. This CDR3 has 17 residues. In germline, CDR1 is MGHRA, CDR2 YSYEKL. Trimming shortened V by 1 base and J by 0 bases, and 13 bases separated the two germline ends. RNA was extracted with the RNeasy kit, and a quantity of roughly 0.45 to 1 ug was reverse transcribed using random hexamers. TCRdb recomputed calls from the immunoSEQ multiplex PCR reads with MiXCR, one row per CDR3 protein. This table holds 150,000 to 200,000 distinct CDR3 sequences, around 90% found once.

This rearrangement joins TRBV4-1 to TRBJ1-5; D is ambiguous. The source is a human donor with Susac syndrome. Sequenced material: CD4+ T cells from PBMCs. The CDR3 protein is CASSQGGSLYSNQPQHF. The CDR3 DNA is TGCGCCAGCAGCCAAGGAGGGAGTCTTTATAGCAATCAGCCCCAGCATTTT.